The 32 T cell receptor beta chains reported below all come from one sample, sequenced in a study. TCRdb re-analysed the 5' RACE reads in MiXCR, keeping a single row per CDR3 protein. Of about 40,000 distinct CDR3 sequences listed, over 25% are singletons. The sample taken for sequencing was tumor-infiltrating memory CD4+ T cells sorted from the breast tumor. The sample's subset: memory CD4+ T cells, CD4+CD45RO+CD25-. These receptors originate from a female donor with breast cancer.

The chain carries TRBV7-2 and TRBJ2-5; maybe TRBD1 (5 bases). Germline CDR1 SGHTA, CDR2 FQGNSA. The ends were cut back, 3 bases at V and 5 bases at J, with 16 bases in the middle. The CDR3 consists of 15 residues. CDR3 sequence reads: CASSFNKGSGETQYF. For the CDR3, the DNA is TGTGCCAGCAGCTTTAACAAGGGGTCTGGGGAGACCCAGTACTTC.

A few counts support this clonotype. The chain has TRBV27 and TRBJ2-3, with 15 positions matching TRBD2. From germline, CDR1 is MNHEY and CDR2 SMNVEV (reference sequence). CDR3 size: 17 residues. Unmatched junction bases numbered 5, after V lost 2 bases and J lost 5 bases. This chain's CDR3 is CASSLAGTSGRLDTQYF. The CDR3, as DNA: TGTGCCAGCAGTTTAGCCGGGACTAGCGGGAGGTTAGATACGCAGTATTTT.

This clonotype was detected many times. The V and J genes are TRBV5-1 and TRBJ2-3; 9 positions agree with TRBD1. The germline CDR1 and CDR2 sequences are SGHRS and YFSETQ. The CDR3 has 16 residues. Trimming at V came to 4 bases and at J to 0 bases, leaving 6 bases not matched to a gene. CDR3 coding DNA: TGCGCCAGCAGCAAACAGGGGGCGCTCAGCACAGATACGCAGTATTTT. It is translated as CASSKQGALSTDTQYF.

This sequence joins TRBV5-1 and TRBJ2-5; no clear D gene. The germline V gene has CDR1 SGHRS and CDR2 YFSETQ. V was shortened by 1 base and J by 5 bases, with 3 bases between the two germline ends. CDR3 size: 11 residues. CDR3 in amino acids: CASSLHETQYF. The CDR3 nucleotides read TGCGCCAGCAGCTTGCACGAGACCCAGTACTTC.

This clonotype occurred many times. The chain employs TRBV5-1 and TRBJ2-5, with D perhaps TRBD1 or TRBD2 (5 bases each). Trimming took off 2 bases at V and 1 base at J, with 15 bases between the two ends. The CDR3 is 16 amino acids. In germline, CDR1 is SGHRS, CDR2 YFSETQ. The CDR3 DNA sequence: TGCGCCAGCAGCTTTATAAGGGGAGCCCCCCAAGAGACCCAGTACTTC. Its translation: CASSFIRGAPQETQYF.

V is TRBV9 and J is TRBJ2-6; either TRBD1 or TRBD2 may fit D (5 bases each). Germline V gives CDR1 SGDLS, CDR2 YYNGEE. The CDR3 contains 17 residues. V was trimmed by 0 bases and J by 0 bases, leaving 10 bases between them. The CDR3 reads CASSVVRGSSGANVLTF. The CDR3 nucleotides read TGTGCCAGCAGCGTAGTGAGGGGAAGCTCTGGGGCCAACGTCCTGACTTTC. The full variable domain, with the rest looked up from reference TRBV9 and TRBJ2-6, is DSGVTQTPKHLITATGQRVTLRCSPRSGDLSVYWYQQSLDQGLQFLIQYYNGEERAKGNILERFSAQQFPDLHSELNLSSLELGDSALYFCASSVVRGSSGANVLTFGAGSRLTVL.

This clonotype was counted at least ten times. The gene calls are TRBV15 and TRBJ2-2; no clear D gene. Per germline, CDR1 LNHNV and CDR2 YYDKDF (reference sequence). Deletions cut 3 bases from V and 6 bases from J, with 11 bases between. The CDR3 has 14 amino acids. The CDR3 DNA is TGTGCCACCAGCAGGGATGCAGTTTCCGGGGAGCTGTTTTTT. Its protein is CATSRDAVSGELFF.

This clonotype occurred a few times. The chain is built from TRBV20-1 and TRBJ2-3; D gene ambiguous. The germline V gene has CDR1 DFQATT and CDR2 SNEGSKA (reference sequence). Trimming removed 5 bases at V and 0 bases at J, with 12 bases between. The CDR3 consists of 14 residues. CDR3: CSARRHTSTDTQYF. DNA of the CDR3: TGCAGTGCTCGGCGGCATACTAGCACAGATACGCAGTATTTT.

A note on this clonotype: This may be a read error, as it is one base from a much larger clone. Since no conserved phenylalanine or tryptophan closes the CDR3, a read error is the likely cause. The chain links TRBV27 to TRBJ1-1; D is possibly TRBD1 (5 bases). Trimming removed 10 bases at V and 6 bases at J, with 18 bases between. Germline CDR1 and CDR2: MNHEY and SMNVEV (reference sequence). This CDR3 spans 13 amino acids. CDR3 loop: CATKIQGAAEAFL. The CDR3, as DNA: TGTGCCACCAAGATTCAGGGTGCCGCTGAAGCTTTCTTG.

The gene calls are TRBV5-1 and TRBJ2-1; D uncertain. This CDR3 spans 13 amino acids. Per germline, CDR1 SGHRS and CDR2 YFSETQ. The V end lost 3 bases, the J end lost 5 bases, and 9 bases lay between the germline ends. The CDR3 is CASSSGSHNEQFF. The DNA for the CDR3 is TGCGCCAGCAGCTCAGGATCGCACAATGAGCAGTTCTTC. Supplemented by reference TRBV5-1 and TRBJ2-1, the full variable domain reads KAGVTQTPRYLIKTRGQQVTLSCSPISGHRSVSWYQQTPGQGLQFLFEYFSETQRNKGNFPGRFSGRQFSNSRSEMNVSTLELGDSALYLCASSSGSHNEQFFGPGTRLTVL.

The table lists this clonotype with a few counts. The V and J genes are TRBV6-5 and TRBJ2-3, with D tentatively TRBD1 or TRBD2 (5 bases each). Between the trimmed V and J ends, which lost 0 bases and 5 bases, there was a span of 9 bases. The CDR3 sequence is 14 residues long. Germline values: CDR1 MNHEY, CDR2 SVGAGI. CDR3 residues: CASSYSGVGDTQYF. The CDR3 DNA sequence: TGTGCCAGCAGTTACTCGGGGGTTGGAGATACGCAGTATTTT.

The rearrangement joins TRBV20-1 to TRBJ1-5; 10 nucleotides line up with TRBD1. Germline lookup yields CDR1 DFQATT and CDR2 SNEGSKA (reference sequence). The J segment lost 6 bases and the V segment lost 1 base, leaving 6 bases of the junction unmatched. The CDR3 runs 15 residues. CDR3: CSARGSRTGGQPQHF. CDR3 nucleotides: TGCAGTGCTAGAGGATCCCGGACAGGGGGTCAGCCCCAGCATTTT.

This clonotype was counted a few times. The rearrangement uses TRBV12-3 or TRBV12-4 and TRBJ2-7, with a possible D match to TRBD2 (5 bases). The CDR3 contains 12 residues. The germline V and J ends were trimmed by 5 bases and 5 bases, with 10 bases remaining between them. CDR3 DNA sequence: TGTGCCAGCAGTGTAACTAGAAACGAGCAGTACTTC. This gives the protein CASSVTRNEQYF.

This clonotype was counted a few times. This chain links TRBV28 with TRBJ2-3, with 13 bases fitting TRBD2. The germline V gene has CDR1 MDHEN and CDR2 SYDVKM. J gave up 1 base and V 9 bases, and 1 base lay outside the gene matches. The CDR3 is 14 amino acids. The CDR3 bases are TGTGCCAGTGGACTAGCGGGGGGCACAGATACGCAGTATTTT. Protein product: CASGLAGGTDTQYF.

V gene TRBV5-5 combines with J gene TRBJ2-5, with D tentatively TRBD1 (5 bases). Germline V gene sequence: CDR1 SGHKS, CDR2 YYEKEE (reference sequence). The CDR3 totals 15 residues. Deletions cut 0 bases from V and 5 bases from J, with 14 bases between. CDR3 in amino acids: CASSLGRAIGETQYF. CDR3 bases: TGTGCCAGCAGCTTGGGCAGGGCAATTGGGGAGACCCAGTACTTC. Full variable domain (missing parts from reference TRBV5-5 and TRBJ2-5): DAGVTQSPTHLIKTRGQQVTLRCSPISGHKSVSWYQQVLGQGPQFIFQYYEKEERGRGNFPDRFSARQFPNYSSELNVNALLLGDSALYLCASSLGRAIGETQYFGPGTRLLVL.

As regards this clonotype: At one end, the junction sequence differs from germline, possibly due to a read error. The genes are TRBV18 and TRBJ2-7; TRBD1 matches 9 bases. CDR3 length: 15 residues. CDR1 is KGHSH and CDR2 is LQKENI in the germline V gene. The CDR3 nucleotides are TGTGCCGGCTCACCCCCGGGACAGGGAACCTACGAGCAGTACTTC. This translates into CAGSPPGQGTYEQYF.

J is TRBJ1-3 and V is TRBV5-1; D remains unclear. CDR3 length: 15 residues. Germline lookup yields CDR1 SGHRS and CDR2 YFSETQ. With 1 base removed from V and 0 bases from J, the gap between germline ends came to 8 bases. The CDR3 loop is CASSLSGSSGNTIYF. CDR3 in DNA: TGCGCCAGCAGCTTGTCCGGATCCTCTGGAAACACCATATATTTT.

As regards this clonotype: A read error is possible here, since a much larger clone lies one base away. This sequence joins TRBV15 and TRBJ1-5; no definite D call. The CDR3 has 14 residues. CDR1 is LNHNV and CDR2 is YYDKDF in the germline V gene (reference sequence). The CDR3 protein is CTTSRDQVAQPQHF. In DNA, the CDR3 is TGTACCACCAGCAGAGATCAAGTAGCTCAGCCCCAGCATTTT. The whole variable domain, filled in from reference TRBV15 and TRBJ1-5, reads DAMVIQNPRYQVTQFGKPVTLSCSQTLNHNVMYWYQQKSSQAPKLLFHYYDKDFNNEADTPDNFQSRRPNTSFCFLDIRSPGLGDTAMYLCTTSRDQVAQPQHFGDGTRLSIL.

The chain joins TRBV5-1 to TRBJ2-3; D is unresolved. Germline CDR1 reads SGHRS; CDR2 reads YFSETQ. V dropped 4 bases and J dropped 0 bases, with 15 bases sitting between them. There are 16 residues in the CDR3. The CDR3 DNA reads as TGCGCCAGCAGCCTGGTGGTGGATGCTAGCACAGATACGCAGTATTTT. This encodes CASSLVVDASTDTQYF.

Turning to this clonotype: Possible read error: a much larger clone is one base away. The chain combines TRBV7-6 with TRBJ2-3; D is possibly TRBD1 (6 bases). This CDR3 contains 15 residues. Germline V lookup: CDR1 SGHVS, CDR2 FNYEAQ. This CDR3 is CAGSLARPGQDTQYF. In DNA form, the CDR3 reads TGTGCCGGCAGCTTAGCCAGGCCGGGACAAGATACGCAGTATTTT. Drawing the rest from reference TRBV7-6 and TRBJ2-3, the complete variable domain is GAGVSQSPRYKVTKRGQDVALRCDPISGHVSLYWYRQALGQGPEFLTYFNYEAQQDKSGLPNDRFSAERPEGSISTLTIQRTEQRDSAMYRCAGSLARPGQDTQYFGPGTRLTVL.

The sample holds a few counts of this clonotype. V gene TRBV10-3 combines with J gene TRBJ1-1; TRBD1 is a possible D gene (6 bases). V lost 0 bases and J lost 7, with 9 bases in between. CDR3 length equals 13 residues. Looked up from germline, CDR1 is ENHRY and CDR2 is SYGVKD. The CDR3 DNA reads as TGTGCCATCAGTGAGTCAGGGGGGTATGAAGCTTTCTTT. Translation: CAISESGGYEAFF.

The CDR3 nucleotides are TGTGCCAGCAGTTACACCCTGACTAGCGGGACCCACCAAGAGACCCAGTACTTC. This codes for CASSYTLTSGTHQETQYF. The V call is TRBV6-2 or TRBV6-3, the J call TRBJ2-5, with 11 bases aligning to TRBD2. CDR1 and CDR2 (germline): MNHEY, SVGEGT. This CDR3 region has 18 residues. The junction had 8 bases not matched to a gene; V was cut back by 2 bases and J by 0 bases.

This sequence joins TRBV12-3 or TRBV12-4 and TRBJ2-2; D unresolved. There are 15 residues in the CDR3. The germline V and J ends were trimmed by 3 bases and 1 base, with 9 bases remaining between them. The chain's CDR3 is CASSFYLVNTGELFF. In DNA, the CDR3 is TGTGCCAGCAGTTTTTACCTAGTGAACACCGGGGAGCTGTTTTTT.

In its sample, this clonotype was seen a few times. This chain joins TRBV28 and TRBJ1-4; 9 bases map to TRBD1. The trim removed 7 bases at V and 2 bases at J, leaving 2 bases unmatched. CDR1 MDHEN and CDR2 SYDVKM come from the germline V gene. This CDR3 has 14 residues. As DNA, the CDR3 is TGTGCCAGCATAGGACAGGGGACTAATGAAAAACTGTTTTTT. It specifies CASIGQGTNEKLFF.

This clonotype was seen only a few times. The genes are TRBV24-1 and TRBJ2-7; 7 bases agree with TRBD1. CDR1 is KGHDR, CDR2 SFDVKD, per germline. The CDR3 sequence is 12 residues long. V was clipped by 4 bases and J by 5 bases; unmatched bases: 1. In nucleotides, the CDR3 is TGTGCCACCAGTGAGACAGGGCACGAGCAGTACTTC. Translating gives CATSETGHEQYF.

This clonotype has more than one count but fewer than ten. The V call is TRBV5-1, the J call TRBJ2-3; 10 positions match TRBD1. V trimming: 7 bases; J trimming: 8 bases; junction bases outside the gene matches: 10. The V gene's germline CDR1 is SGHRS and CDR2 YFSETQ. This CDR3 is built from 14 residues. The CDR3 nucleotides read TGCGCCAGCCGTTGGGGGACAGGGGAGGTTACGCAGTATTTT. Protein: CASRWGTGEVTQYF.

This clonotype came up a few times. CDR3 amino acids: CASSQQSSGSYEQYF. DNA for the CDR3: TGCGCCAGCAGCCAACAGTCTAGCGGGAGTTACGAGCAGTACTTC. The V call is TRBV4-1, the J call TRBJ2-7; 10 bases fit TRBD2. CDR1 is MGHRA, CDR2 YSYEKL, per germline. There are 15 residues in the CDR3. The trim removed 2 bases at V and 4 bases at J, leaving 5 bases unmatched.

This chain links TRBV27 with TRBJ2-3, with 11 bases fitting TRBD2. The CDR3 runs to 15 residues. The J segment lost 4 bases and the V segment lost 5 bases, leaving 5 bases of the junction unmatched. In germline, CDR1 is MNHEY, CDR2 SMNVEV (reference sequence). DNA for the CDR3: TGTGCCAGCAGTCTAGCGGGGGGTTTTTCAGATACGCAGTATTTT. Encoded protein: CASSLAGGFSDTQYF.

V gene TRBV6-2 or TRBV6-3 combines with J gene TRBJ2-5; a possible D gene is TRBD1 (5 bases). V was clipped by 5 bases and J by 5 bases, with 12 bases between them. The CDR3 spans 13 residues. Germline loops: CDR1 MNHEY, CDR2 SVGEGT. The CDR3 here is CASSDDSHETQYF. CDR3 in DNA: TGTGCCAGCAGTGACGACAGCCATGAGACCCAGTACTTC.

This clonotype turned up a few times. The chain uses TRBV4-1 and TRBJ1-4, with TRBD1 as a possible D gene (5 bases). The germline gives CDR1 MGHRA, CDR2 YSYEKL. The CDR3 loop spans 15 amino acids. V was cut by 1 base and J by 2 bases, with 8 bases left in between. CDR3 amino acids: CASSQATATNEKLFF. The CDR3 DNA reads as TGCGCCAGCAGCCAAGCGACAGCCACTAATGAAAAACTGTTTTTT.

This clonotype has more than one count but fewer than ten. The V gene is TRBV29-1, the J gene TRBJ2-5; 7 nucleotides line up with TRBD2. Germline CDR1 reads SQVTM; CDR2 reads ANQGSEA. V gave up 7 bases and J gave up 5 bases; unmatched junction bases: 16. This CDR3 region has 15 residues. For the CDR3, the DNA is TGCAGCGCAGTCTCCCAGATGGCGGGAGCCGAGACCCAGTACTTC. It is translated as CSAVSQMAGAETQYF. Combining the CDR3 with reference TRBV29-1 and TRBJ2-5 gives the whole variable domain SAVISQKPSRDICQRGTSLTIQCQVDSQVTMMFWYRQQPGQSLTLIATANQGSEATYESGFVIDKFPISRPNLTFSTLTVSNMSPEDSSIYLCSAVSQMAGAETQYFGPGTRLLVL.

V is TRBV12-3 or TRBV12-4 and J is TRBJ2-1; no reliable D call. The CDR3 is 17 residues long. The V gene lost 5 bases and the J gene lost 0 bases, with 17 bases spanning the gap. The CDR3: CASSPRVGRLSYNEQFF. CDR3 coding DNA: TGTGCCAGCAGTCCCCGGGTGGGCCGCCTCTCCTACAATGAGCAGTTCTTC.